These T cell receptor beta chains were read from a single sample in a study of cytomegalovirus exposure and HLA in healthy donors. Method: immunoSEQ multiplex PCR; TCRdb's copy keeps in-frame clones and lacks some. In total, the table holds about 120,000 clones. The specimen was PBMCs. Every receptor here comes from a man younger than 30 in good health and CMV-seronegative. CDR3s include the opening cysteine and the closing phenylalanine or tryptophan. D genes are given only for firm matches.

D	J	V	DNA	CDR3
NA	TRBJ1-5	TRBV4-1	TGCGCCAGCAGCCAAGATGGGGCGAGCAATCAGCCCCAGCATTTT	CASSQDGASNQPQHF
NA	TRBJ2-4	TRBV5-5	TGTGCCAGCAGCTTCAGTCTGGGAGAGGGAATTCAGTACTTC	CASSFSLGEGIQYF
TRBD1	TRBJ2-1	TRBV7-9	TGTGCCAGCAGCTTAGCGGCAGGACAGGTTCTGTTCTTC	CASSLAAGQVLFF
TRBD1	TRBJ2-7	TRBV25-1	TGTGCCAGCAGTGGGACAGGGGGCAACTACGAGCAGTACTTC	CASSGTGGNYEQYF
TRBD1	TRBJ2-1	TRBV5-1	TGCGCCAGCAGCTTGGGGCAGGGGGCACCCTACAATGAGCAGTTCTTC	CASSLGQGAPYNEQFF
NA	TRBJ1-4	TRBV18	TGTGCCAGCTCACCTCCGGGAGGCAGTGAAAAACTGTTTTTT	CASSPPGGSEKLFF
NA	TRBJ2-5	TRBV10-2	TGCGCCAGCAGTGAGGTACAGCCCCAAGAGACCCAGTACTTC	CASSEVQPQETQYF
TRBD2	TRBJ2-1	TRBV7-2	TGTGCCAGCAGCTTAGTGCGGGAGGTAGTCGATGAGCAGTTCTTC	CASSLVREVVDEQFF
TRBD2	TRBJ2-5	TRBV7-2	TGTGCCAGCAGCGCTCCGGGACTAGTAAGGGGCGGGACCCAGTACTTC	CASSAPGLVRGGTQYF
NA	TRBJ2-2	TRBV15	TGTGCCACCAGCAGATTGCCAGGGGGGCAGGCCGGGGAGCTGTTTTTT	CATSRLPGGQAGELFF
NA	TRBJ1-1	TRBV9	TGTGCCAGCAGCGTAGTCGGGGGGCAGGCTTTCTTT	CASSVVGGQAFF
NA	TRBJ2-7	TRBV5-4	TGTGCCAGCAGCCCCGCGGGCACCTACGAGCAGTACTTC	CASSPAGTYEQYF
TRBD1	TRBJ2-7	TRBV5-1	TGCGCCAGCAGCTTGAACCCCGGGACAGGGTTTTCCGAGCAGTACTTC	CASSLNPGTGFSEQYF
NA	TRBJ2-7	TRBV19	TGTGCCAGTAGTGCCACAGGGAGTCCCTACGAGCAGTACTTC	CASSATGSPYEQYF
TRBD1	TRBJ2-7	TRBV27	TGTGCCAGCAGTTGGGGGACAGGGCACGAGCAGTACTTC	CASSWGTGHEQYF
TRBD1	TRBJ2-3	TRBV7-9	TGTGCCAGCAGTTCGGGACAGGCGGAGTATTTT	CASSSGQAEYF
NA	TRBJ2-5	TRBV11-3	TGTGCCAGCAGCCTTTCTAGGGAGGAGACCCAGTACTTC	CASSLSREETQYF
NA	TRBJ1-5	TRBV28	TGTGCCAGCAGCGGACACGGCCACAATCAGCCCCAGCATTTT	CASSGHGHNQPQHF
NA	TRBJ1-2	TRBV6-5	TGTGCCAGCAGCAACCTCGGGGGGGTCGATGGCTACACCTTC	CASSNLGGVDGYTF
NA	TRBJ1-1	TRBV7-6	TGTGCCAGCAGCTTGTCCCAGTGGGAGGGCACTGAAGCTTTCTTT	CASSLSQWEGTEAFF
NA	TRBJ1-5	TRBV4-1	TGCGCCAGCAGCCAAGATTCCCTTAGCAATCAGCCCCAGCATTTT	CASSQDSLSNQPQHF
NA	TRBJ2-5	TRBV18	TGTGCCAGCTCCCTCAAACAGGGAGGGGGAGAGACCCAGTACTTC	CASSLKQGGGETQYF
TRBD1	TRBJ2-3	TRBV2	TGTGCCAGCATGTCCCCCAGTCGGACAGGGAGGAATACGCAGTATTTT	CASMSPSRTGRNTQYF
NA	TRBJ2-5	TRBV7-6	TGTGCCAGCAGCCACCACCGGGACACCGGACAAGAGACCCAGTACTTC	CASSHHRDTGQETQYF
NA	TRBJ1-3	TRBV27	TGTGCCAGCAGTTTTGGGGCAGGGCCTGGAAACACCATATATTTT	CASSFGAGPGNTIYF
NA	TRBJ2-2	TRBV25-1	TGTGCCAGCACCAAGGGGACCGGGGAGCTGTTTTTT	CASTKGTGELFF
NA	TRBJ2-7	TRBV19	TGTGCCAGTAGTATGGGGGGGCTATACTCCTACGAGCAGTACTTC	CASSMGGLYSYEQYF
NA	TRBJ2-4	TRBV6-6	TGTGCCAGCAGTCCGGGACTTTCAGCCAAAAACATTCAGTACTTC	CASSPGLSAKNIQYF
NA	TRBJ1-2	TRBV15	TGTGCCATCCGAACGCAACAGGGAAACTATGGCTACACCTTC	CAIRTQQGNYGYTF
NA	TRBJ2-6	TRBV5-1	TGCGCCAGCACCTTGAACAGAAGCCCGACTTTC	CASTLNRSPTF
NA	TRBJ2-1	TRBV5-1	TGCGCCAGCAGCCGAGGGGACTCCAATGAGCAGTTCTTC	CASSRGDSNEQFF
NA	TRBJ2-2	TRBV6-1	TGTGCCAGCAGTGACCGGTCGGGCGGGGAGCTGTTTTTT	CASSDRSGGELFF
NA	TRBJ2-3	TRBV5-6	TGTGCCAGCAGTCCAGGCACAGATACGCAGTATTTT	CASSPGTDTQYF
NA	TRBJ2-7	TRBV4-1	TGCGCCAGTCGGGGGTCCTACGAGCAGTACTTC	CASRGSYEQYF
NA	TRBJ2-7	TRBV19	TGTGCCAGTAGTATTTCGGCGGCGTCCTACGAGCAGTACTTC	CASSISAASYEQYF
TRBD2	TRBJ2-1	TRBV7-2	TGTGCCAGCAGCTTGAGCCAAGCGGGAGGCTACAATGAGCAGTTCTTC	CASSLSQAGGYNEQFF
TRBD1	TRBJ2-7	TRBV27	TGTGCCAGTAGGGGGCAGGTTCCTTCCTACGAGCAGTACTTC	CASRGQVPSYEQYF
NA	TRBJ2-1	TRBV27	TGTGCCCGGGACATTCTATACAATGAGCAGTTCTTC	CARDILYNEQFF
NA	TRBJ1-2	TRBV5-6	TGTGCCAGCAGCTTGGGCCCAGTGCGGTTGTCTCTAGGCTACACCTTC	CASSLGPVRLSLGYTF
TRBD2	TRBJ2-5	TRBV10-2	TGCGCCAGCATGTGGCTAGCGGGACTCCAAGAGACCCAGTACTTC	CASMWLAGLQETQYF
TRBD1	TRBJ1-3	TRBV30	TGTGCCTGGAGTCTTGGGACAGGCTCTGGAAACACCATATATTTT	CAWSLGTGSGNTIYF
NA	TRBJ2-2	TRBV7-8	TGTGCCAGCAGCACCTGGGACTCATTAAACACCGGGGAGCTGTTTTTT	CASSTWDSLNTGELFF
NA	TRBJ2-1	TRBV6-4	TGTGCCAGCAGTGAGCGGGACTTTAATGAGCAGTTCTTC	CASSERDFNEQFF